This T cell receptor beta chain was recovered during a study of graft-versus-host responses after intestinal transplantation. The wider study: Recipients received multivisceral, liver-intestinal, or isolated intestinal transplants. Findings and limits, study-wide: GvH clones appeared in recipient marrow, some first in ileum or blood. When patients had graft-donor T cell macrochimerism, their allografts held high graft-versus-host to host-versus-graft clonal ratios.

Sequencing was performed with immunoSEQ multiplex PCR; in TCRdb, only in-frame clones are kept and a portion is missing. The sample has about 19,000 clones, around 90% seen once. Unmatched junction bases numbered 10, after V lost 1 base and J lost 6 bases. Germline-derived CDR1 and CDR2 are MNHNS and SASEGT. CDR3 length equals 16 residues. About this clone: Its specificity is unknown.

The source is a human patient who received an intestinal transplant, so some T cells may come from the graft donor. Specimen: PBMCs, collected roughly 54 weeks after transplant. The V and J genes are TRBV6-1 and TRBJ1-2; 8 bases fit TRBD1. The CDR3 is CASSEGTGRAFDGYTF. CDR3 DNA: TGTGCCAGCAGTGAAGGGACAGGGCGAGCTTTTGATGGCTACACCTTC.